These 20 T cell receptor beta chains came from one sample sequenced in a study of blood T cell repertoires in COVID-19 (dated by TCRdb to 2020 to 2021). Library preparation used the immunoSEQ multiplex PCR assay. Imported from immuneACCESS, the table was reduced by TCRdb to in-frame sequences with V and J called. These copies leave out some clones; in studies compared against another copy, an unresolved V gene accounts for under half, and the cause of the remainder is not known. A total of about 270,000 clones appear in this sample, under 95% of them only once. The top ten clones comprise about 2% of the sample. The sample taken for sequencing was PBMCs or T cells enriched from blood (not recorded which). The origin of the receptors is a woman aged 40 to 50 with acute COVID-19.

This chain connects TRBV2 to TRBJ2-1; perhaps TRBD2 as D (5 bases). The CDR3 has 15 residues. The ends were cut back, 6 bases at V and 0 bases at J, with 12 bases in the middle. Germline V gene data show CDR1 as SNHLY and CDR2 as FYNNEI. The CDR3 DNA is TGTGCCAGCAGGAGGGAAGAAAGCTCCTACAATGAGCAGTTCTTC. It specifies CASRREESSYNEQFF.

The chain has TRBV6-5 and TRBJ2-7; 7 nucleotides agree with TRBD2. V trimming: 5 bases; J trimming: 0 bases; junction bases outside the gene matches: 7. From germline, CDR1 is MNHEY and CDR2 SVGAGI. The CDR3 sequence is 15 residues long. In DNA, the CDR3 is TGTGCCAGCAGTATTAACCGGGACTACTCCTACGAGCAGTACTTC. Translated, it gives CASSINRDYSYEQYF.

The genes are TRBV10-3 and TRBJ2-7; the match to TRBD1 covers 7 bases. Per the germline V gene, CDR1 is ENHRY and CDR2 is SYGVKD. The J segment lost 2 bases and the V segment lost 1 base, leaving 2 bases of the junction unmatched. This CDR3 comprises 14 residues. CDR3 in amino acids: CAISEWDSTYEQYF. Written as DNA, the CDR3 is TGTGCCATCAGTGAGTGGGACAGCACCTACGAGCAGTACTTC.

The CDR3 DNA reads TGTGCCAGCAGCTTGCCAGGGACAGGGACGAACACCGGGGAGCTGTTTTTT. This translates into CASSLPGTGTNTGELFF. J is TRBJ2-2 and V is TRBV5-4; 9 nucleotides align to TRBD1. The V gene's germline CDR1 is SGHNT and CDR2 YYREEE (reference sequence). The CDR3 covers 17 residues. V lost 1 base, J lost 0 bases, and 4 bases stayed unmatched.

The gene calls are TRBV11-3 and TRBJ1-2; TRBD1 might be the D (6 bases). Germline V gene sequence: CDR1 SGHNT, CDR2 YENEEA. The CDR3 length is 13 residues. V lost 0 bases and J 8 bases, leaving 10 bases between the germline ends. CDR3 bases: TGTGCCAGCAGCTTAGAACAGGGAGACGGCTACACCTTC. This sequence encodes CASSLEQGDGYTF.

This chain connects TRBV7-2 to TRBJ1-3, with 8 bases aligning to TRBD1. The CDR3 sequence is 16 residues long. Germline V CDR1 and CDR2: SGHTA, FQGNSA. The junction had 6 bases not matched to a gene; V was cut back by 1 base and J by 4 bases. The CDR3 here is CASSLEYRTGGNTIYF. The CDR3 DNA is TGTGCCAGCAGCTTAGAATACAGGACAGGGGGAAACACCATATATTTT.

Of note for this clone: Other DNA sequences of this sample code for an identical CDR3. The chain links TRBV3-1 (or the pseudogene TRBV3-2) to TRBJ1-5; weak D call: TRBD1 (5 bases). This CDR3 has 13 residues. CDR1 and CDR2 from the germline V gene are LGHDT and YNNKEL (reference sequence). Trimming stripped 4 bases from V and 7 bases from J, with 11 bases between. The CDR3 sequence: CASSRQGGQPQHF. CDR3 nucleotide sequence: TGTGCCAGCAGCCGCCAGGGTGGACAGCCCCAGCATTTT.

Points on this clone: This CDR3 is also generated by other DNA sequences in the sample. The CDR3 here is CASRTGGTEAFF. CDR3 in DNA: TGTGCCAGTAGGACAGGGGGCACTGAAGCTTTCTTT. The rearrangement uses TRBV19 and TRBJ1-1; 9 bases agree with TRBD1. J was trimmed by 4 bases and V by 6 bases; bases with no gene match: 0. In germline, CDR1 is LNHDA, CDR2 SQIVND (reference sequence). This CDR3 has 12 amino acids. Full variable domain (remainder filled in from reference TRBV19 and TRBJ1-1): DGGITQSPKYLFRKEGQNVTLSCEQNLNHDAMYWYRQDPGQGLRLIYYSQIVNDFQKGDIAEGYSVSREKKESFPLTVTSAQKNPTAFYLCASRTGGTEAFFGQGTRLTVV.

A single count supports this clone. The rearrangement links TRBV27 to TRBJ1-1; D not resolved. The V gene lost 4 bases and the J gene lost 8 bases, with 14 bases spanning the gap. This CDR3 has 13 residues. Germline-derived CDR1 and CDR2 are MNHEY and SMNVEV (reference sequence). The CDR3 spells CASSSLSTPEAFF. CDR3 nucleotide sequence: TGTGCCAGCAGTTCCCTATCCACGCCCGAAGCTTTCTTT.

The chain employs TRBV30 and TRBJ1-5; no definite D call. V was pared by 0 bases and J by 4 bases, with 10 bases between. The germline CDR1 and CDR2 sequences are GTSNPN and SVGIG (reference sequence). This CDR3 is 14 amino acids long. CDR3 bases: TGTGCCTGGAGTGTAGGGAGCCGTAATCAGCCCCAGCATTTT. It specifies CAWSVGSRNQPQHF.

V usage is TRBV11-3 and J usage is TRBJ2-1; 10 nucleotides align to TRBD2. This CDR3 is 15 amino acids long. Germline V gene data show CDR1 as SGHNT and CDR2 as YENEEA. Trimming cost V 5 bases and J 2 bases; bases outside gene matches: 3. The CDR3 region is CASSITSGAYNEQFF. The CDR3 bases are TGTGCCAGCAGCATAACTAGCGGGGCCTACAATGAGCAGTTCTTC. Full variable domain (rest looked up from reference TRBV11-3 and TRBJ2-1): EAGVVQSPRYKIIEKKQPVAFWCNPISGHNTLYWYLQNLGQGPELLIRYENEEAVDDSQLPKDRFSAERLKGVDSTLKIQPAELGDSAVYLCASSITSGAYNEQFFGPGTRLTVL.

The chain is built from TRBV11-3 and TRBJ2-2; no clear D gene. The CDR3 spans 15 residues. V was shortened by 3 bases and J by 4 bases, with 12 bases between the two germline ends. Germline values: CDR1 SGHNT, CDR2 YENEEA. The CDR3 DNA sequence: TGTGCCAGCAGCTTGGGTACAGTGACCACCGGGGAGCTGTTTTTT. This translates into CASSLGTVTTGELFF.

The genes are TRBV28 and TRBJ1-1; D not resolved. Germline V gives CDR1 MDHEN, CDR2 SYDVKM. Deletions cut 3 bases from V and 7 bases from J, with 15 bases between. The CDR3 totals 14 residues. In DNA form, the CDR3 reads TGTGCCAGCAGTTTCCAGAGATCGCGGGGTGAAGCTTTCTTT. Its translation: CASSFQRSRGEAFF. The whole variable domain, filled in from reference TRBV28 and TRBJ1-1, reads DVKVTQSSRYLVKRTGEKVFLECVQDMDHENMFWYRQDPGLGLRLIYFSYDVKMKEKGDIPEGYSVSREKKERFSLILESASTNQTSMYLCASSFQRSRGEAFFGQGTRLTVV.

The genes are TRBV2 and TRBJ1-1, with D perhaps TRBD1 (5 bases). V lost 6 bases, J lost 7 bases, and 18 bases lay in between. There are 14 residues in the CDR3. Germline CDR1 reads SNHLY; CDR2 reads FYNNEI. The CDR3 loop reads CASRTLRGGDEAFF. The DNA of the CDR3 is TGTGCCAGCAGGACATTGAGGGGAGGGGATGAAGCTTTCTTT.

The rearrangement links TRBV6-5 to TRBJ1-1; maybe TRBD1 (5 bases). The CDR3 sequence is 11 residues long. Germline assignment: CDR1 MNHEY and CDR2 SVGAGI. With 7 bases removed from V and 10 bases from J, the gap between germline ends came to 13 bases. The CDR3 loop reads CASIDSIGAFF. DNA of the CDR3: TGTGCCAGCATCGACAGTATAGGAGCTTTCTTT.

V usage is TRBV7-9 and J usage is TRBJ1-5; a weak D match, TRBD1 (6 bases). The germline CDR1 and CDR2 sequences are SEHNR and FQNEAQ (reference sequence). V lost 1 base and J lost 5, with 9 bases in between. The CDR3 totals 14 residues. CDR3 sequence reads: CASSLDRVDQPQHF. The CDR3 region has the DNA TGTGCCAGCAGCTTAGACAGGGTGGATCAGCCCCAGCATTTT.

The table lists this clone with a few counts. The genes are TRBV2 and TRBJ2-3; 8 bases line up with TRBD2. In germline, CDR1 is SNHLY, CDR2 FYNNEI. V was pared by 5 bases and J by 4 bases, with 8 bases of the junction left unmatched. The length of the CDR3 is 15 residues. DNA for the CDR3: TGTGCCAGCAGTTCCGGGACTAGGTTGTCAGATACGCAGTATTTT. This gives the protein CASSSGTRLSDTQYF.

This chain uses TRBV27 with TRBJ1-2, with TRBD1 matching over 7 bases. V was clipped by 5 bases and J by 7 bases; unmatched bases: 7. CDR3 size: 13 residues. CDR1 and CDR2 from the germline V gene are MNHEY and SMNVEV (reference sequence). For the CDR3, the DNA is TGTGCCAGCAGTCTGACAGGGTTAAGTGGCTACACCTTC. Its translation is CASSLTGLSGYTF.

J is TRBJ1-6 and V is TRBV4-3; D gene uncertain. Between the trimmed V and J ends, which lost 1 base and 6 bases, there was a span of 10 bases. CDR1 is LGHNA and CDR2 is YSLEER in the germline V gene. The CDR3 has 15 amino acids. The chain's CDR3 is CASSQGEGSNSPLHF. In nucleotides, the CDR3 is TGCGCCAGCAGCCAAGGGGAGGGAAGTAATTCACCCCTCCACTTT.

This chain links TRBV14 with TRBJ2-1; D is unresolved. Germline V gives CDR1 SGHDN, CDR2 FVKESK. V shed 4 bases and J shed 4 bases, with 5 bases lying between them. The CDR3 is made up of 12 amino acids. CDR3 in amino acids: CASSPTYNEQFF. CDR3 coding DNA: TGTGCCAGCAGCCCGACATACAATGAGCAGTTCTTC.